Reported below is one TCR beta chain. CD8+ and CD4+ T cells circulating in blood were sequenced for TCR beta. V lost 2 bases and J lost 7; bases outside the gene matches: 6. The CDR3 runs 15 residues. Germline-derived CDR1 and CDR2 are MNHNS and SASEGT. RNA, at about 0.45 to 1 ug, was reverse transcribed with random hexamers. Amplification of TCR beta CDR3 spanned 54 Vbeta and 13 Jbeta via immunoSEQ multiplex PCR. TCRdb recomputed calls from the immunoSEQ multiplex PCR reads with MiXCR, one row per CDR3 protein. The data contain 150,000 to 200,000 distinct CDR3 sequences, around 96% of them seen just once; the ten biggest clones take up 0.13% to 0.15%. This sample was included in a study of CD8 T cells in Susac syndrome.

The V gene is TRBV6-1, the J gene TRBJ2-1, with TRBD2 identical over 9 bases. This receptor was taken from a human donor in good health. Input material: CD4+ T cells from PBMCs. The CDR3 sequence: CASSEQPAGGNEQFF. The CDR3, as DNA: TGTGCCAGCAGTGAACAGCCAGCGGGGGGAAATGAGCAGTTCTTC.